This T cell receptor beta chain was recovered during a study of graft-versus-host responses after intestinal transplantation. On the study more broadly: Every one of the recipients received anti-thymocyte globulin induction and afterwards took tacrolimus and steroids for roughly 3 years.

The protocol was immunoSEQ multiplex PCR, while the TCRdb copy is restricted to in-frame clones and leaves out a portion. Here the sample spans roughly 50,000 clones, about 90% being singletons. Germline CDR1 WSHSY, CDR2 SAAADI. This CDR3 has 16 residues. Study-wide results and limits: GvH clones appeared in recipient marrow, some first in ileum or blood. Those patients showing graft-donor T cell macrochimerism displayed high graft-versus-host to host-versus-graft clonal ratios in allografts. Declining HvG levels early post-transplant were linked to peak circulating GvH clone levels.

As regards this clone: Its antigen is currently unknown.

The J gene is TRBJ2-5, the V gene TRBV10-2, with 12 bases matching TRBD2. The DNA end lines up better with TRBJ2-7; the J call may be wrong. The sequence was collected from a human patient who received an intestinal transplant, so some T cells may come from the graft donor. Source: PBMCs, taken roughly 660 days after intestinal transplant. CDR3 bases: TGCGCCAGCAGCGCTGGGACTAGCGGGCCAATTTACGAGCAGTACTTC. Amino acids: CASSAGTSGPIYEQYF.